A selection of T cell receptor beta chains follows, all from one sample in a study of radiotherapy plus CTLA-4 blockade in lung cancer. Produced via immunoSEQ multiplex PCR; TCRdb's table is partial and in-frame only. Of around 37,000 clones listed, roughly 72% are singletons. The sample in question was peripheral blood, obtained from a patient treated with radiotherapy plus ipilimumab. These TCRs come from a human donor with non-small cell lung cancer who had stable disease on radiotherapy plus ipilimumab. Both conserved end residues are part of each CDR3. The D gene is left open where the match is weak. Clone size is shown for a subset of rows, as once, few, many or a class of expanded clone.

V: TRBV18
J: TRBJ2-1
size: .
D: TRBD2
DNA: TGTGCCAGCTCACGGGGGGGGGATGAGCAGTTCTTC
CDR3: CASSRGGDEQFF

V: TRBV27
J: TRBJ2-3
size: few
D: .
DNA: TGTGCCAGCAGTTTGCGCGGGGGCGGAGATACGCAGTATTTT
CDR3: CASSLRGGGDTQYF

V: TRBV10-3
J: TRBJ1-1
size: few
D: TRBD1
DNA: TGTGCCATCAGTGAGTCGACAGGGCCGGGCACTGAAGCTTTCTTT
CDR3: CAISESTGPGTEAFF

V: TRBV7-8
J: TRBJ2-5
size: .
D: .
DNA: TGTGCCAGCAGCCCCGGGGATGGGACCCAGTACTTC
CDR3: CASSPGDGTQYF

V: TRBV4-3
J: TRBJ2-3
size: .
D: TRBD2
DNA: TGCGCCAGCAGCCAAGGAGCGGGGAGACTCACAGATACGCAGTATTTT
CDR3: CASSQGAGRLTDTQYF

V: TRBV6-1
J: TRBJ1-4
size: .
D: .
DNA: TGTGCCAGCACCAGAACAGGGTCGAATGAAAAACTGTTTTTT
CDR3: CASTRTGSNEKLFF

V: TRBV9
J: TRBJ2-5
size: .
D: TRBD1
DNA: TGTGCCAGCAGCGTAGGGGGACAGGGTAGTGTGACCCAGTACTTC
CDR3: CASSVGGQGSVTQYF

V: TRBV5-1
J: TRBJ1-4
size: .
D: TRBD1
DNA: TGCGCCAGCAGAAAGGGGACAGGGGCTGGAGTGGGTGAAAAACTGTTTTTT
CDR3: CASRKGTGAGVGEKLFF

V: TRBV19
J: TRBJ1-2
size: .
D: TRBD1
DNA: TGTGCCAGTAGAAGGGACAGAGACTATGGCTACACCTTC
CDR3: CASRRDRDYGYTF

V: TRBV10-1
J: TRBJ1-2
size: once
D: .
DNA: TGCGCCAGCAGTGATTCTCGGGGTTATGGCTACACCTTC
CDR3: CASSDSRGYGYTF

V: TRBV29-1
J: TRBJ1-2
size: .
D: .
DNA: TGCAGCGTTGATAAAGAGAGTTCCTATGGCTACACCTTC
CDR3: CSVDKESSYGYTF

V: TRBV29-1
J: TRBJ1-1
size: .
D: .
DNA: TGCAGCGGGGAGGGCGCGTTTCGGGACACTGAAGCTTTCTTT
CDR3: CSGEGAFRDTEAFF

V: TRBV6-5
J: TRBJ2-5
size: .
D: .
DNA: TGTGCCAGCAGTTACGGTTTTGGCCAGAAAGAGACCCAGTACTTC
CDR3: CASSYGFGQKETQYF